This TCR beta chain was sequenced in a study of OX40 agonist ivuxolimab in advanced cancers. About the research overall: Previous treatment with anti-PD-1, anti-PD-L1 or anti-CTLA-4 therapy was allowed; about 37% had received some.

The investigators sampled blood at baseline, at cycle 4 day 1, and at cycle 7 day 1. CDR3 length: 14 amino acids. The V gene end was trimmed by 10 bases and the J gene end by 2 bases; junction bases not matched to a gene: 10. Germline CDR1 is SGHNT and CDR2 is YYREEE (reference sequence). Sequencing was performed with immunoSEQ multiplex PCR; in TCRdb, only in-frame clones are kept and a portion is missing. This table holds under 95,000 clones, roughly 90% found once. Source: CD4+ or CD8+ T cells sorted from blood, taken in a trial of the OX40 agonist ivuxolimab. The clonotype was recovered from an adult with an advanced solid tumor such as melanoma, head and neck, liver or kidney cancer. This rearrangement joins TRBV5-4 to TRBJ2-3; 7 bases map to TRBD1. DNA for the CDR3: TGTGCCGAAGCCGACAGGGCAAACACAGATACGCAGTATTTT. Amino acid sequence: CAEADRANTDTQYF. The full variable domain, with the rest looked up from reference TRBV5-4 and TRBJ2-3, is ETGVTQSPTHLIKTRGQQVTLRCSSQSGHNTVSWYQQALGQGPQFIFQYYREEENGRGNFPPRFSGLQFPNYSSELNVNALELDDSALYLCAEADRANTDTQYFGPGTRLTVL.